What follows is one T cell receptor beta chain and its context. Its antigen is unidentified. This sample is part of a study of cytomegalovirus exposure and HLA in healthy donors. Notes on the study in general: Cytomegalovirus status, reportedly, was diagnosed with high specificity and sensitivity by the classifier.

The table came from immunoSEQ multiplex PCR; TCRdb's copy has only in-frame clones and leaves some out. This table has hundreds of thousands of clones, approximately 87% appearing once. The CDR3 has 14 residues. V gave up 2 bases and J gave up 3 bases, with 11 bases separating them. Per the germline V gene, CDR1 is GTSNPN and CDR2 is SVGIG (reference sequence). The TCR comes from a man younger than 35 in good health and CMV-seronegative. The sequenced material came from PBMCs. V usage is TRBV30 and J usage is TRBJ1-5, with D perhaps matching TRBD1 (6 bases). CDR3 DNA: TGTGCCTGGAGTTCCGGACAGCTCAATCAGCCCCAGCATTTT. It specifies CAWSSGQLNQPQHF.